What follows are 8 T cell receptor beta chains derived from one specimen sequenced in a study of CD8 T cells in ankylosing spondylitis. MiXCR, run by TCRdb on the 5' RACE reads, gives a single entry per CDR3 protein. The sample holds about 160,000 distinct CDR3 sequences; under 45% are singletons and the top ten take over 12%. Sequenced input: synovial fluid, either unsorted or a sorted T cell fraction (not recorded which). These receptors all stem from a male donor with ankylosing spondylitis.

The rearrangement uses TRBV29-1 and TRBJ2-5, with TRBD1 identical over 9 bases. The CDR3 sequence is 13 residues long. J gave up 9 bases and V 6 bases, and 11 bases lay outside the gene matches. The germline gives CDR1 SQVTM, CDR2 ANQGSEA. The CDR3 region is CSVINRGPASQYF. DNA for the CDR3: TGCAGCGTAATAAACAGGGGGCCAGCATCCCAGTACTTC.

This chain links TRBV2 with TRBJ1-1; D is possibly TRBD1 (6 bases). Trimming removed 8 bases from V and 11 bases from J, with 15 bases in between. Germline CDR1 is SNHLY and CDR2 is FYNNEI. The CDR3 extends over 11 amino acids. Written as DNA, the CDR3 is TGTGCCAGCTTGGGGGCCCTTGAGGCTTTCTTT. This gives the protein CASLGALEAFF.

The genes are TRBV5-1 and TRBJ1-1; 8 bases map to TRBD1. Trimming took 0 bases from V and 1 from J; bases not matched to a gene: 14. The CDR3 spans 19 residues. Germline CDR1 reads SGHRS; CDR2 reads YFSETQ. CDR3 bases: TGCGCCAGCAGCTTGGAGGACAGGGAGTACGGCGTGTGGAACACTGAAGCTTTCTTT. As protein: CASSLEDREYGVWNTEAFF.

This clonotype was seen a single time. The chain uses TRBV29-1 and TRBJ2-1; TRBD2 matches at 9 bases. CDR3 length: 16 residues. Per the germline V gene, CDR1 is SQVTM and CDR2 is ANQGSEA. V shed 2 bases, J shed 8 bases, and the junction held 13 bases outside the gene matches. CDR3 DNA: TGCAGCGTTGAACCCTTAGGGCGGGAGGGGACCCATGAGCAGTTCTTC. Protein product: CSVEPLGREGTHEQFF.

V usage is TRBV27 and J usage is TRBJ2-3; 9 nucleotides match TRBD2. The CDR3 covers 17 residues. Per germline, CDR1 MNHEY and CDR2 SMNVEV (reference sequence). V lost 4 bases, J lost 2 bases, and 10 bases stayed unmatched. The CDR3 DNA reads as TGTGCCAGCAGTTACCGACTAGCGGAGGGACCCACAGATACGCAGTATTTT. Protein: CASSYRLAEGPTDTQYF.

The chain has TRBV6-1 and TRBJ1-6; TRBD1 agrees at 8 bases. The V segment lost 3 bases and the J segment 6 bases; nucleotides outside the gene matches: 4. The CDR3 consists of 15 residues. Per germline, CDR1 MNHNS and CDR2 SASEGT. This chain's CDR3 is CASSDGQGGNSPLHF. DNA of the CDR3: TGTGCCAGCAGTGACGGACAGGGTGGTAATTCACCCCTCCACTTT.

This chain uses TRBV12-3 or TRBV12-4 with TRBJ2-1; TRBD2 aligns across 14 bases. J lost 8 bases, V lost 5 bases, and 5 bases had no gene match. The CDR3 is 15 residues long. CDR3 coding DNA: TGTGCCAGCAGTCCGGGACTAGCGGGAGTGGATGAGCAGTTCTTC. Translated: CASSPGLAGVDEQFF.

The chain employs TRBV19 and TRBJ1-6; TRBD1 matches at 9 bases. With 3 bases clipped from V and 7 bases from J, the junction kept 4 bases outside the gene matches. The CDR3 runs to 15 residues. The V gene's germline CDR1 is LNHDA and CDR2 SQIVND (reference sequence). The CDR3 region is CASSIGTGSNSPLHF. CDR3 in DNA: TGTGCCAGTAGTATCGGGACAGGGAGCAATTCACCCCTCCACTTT.